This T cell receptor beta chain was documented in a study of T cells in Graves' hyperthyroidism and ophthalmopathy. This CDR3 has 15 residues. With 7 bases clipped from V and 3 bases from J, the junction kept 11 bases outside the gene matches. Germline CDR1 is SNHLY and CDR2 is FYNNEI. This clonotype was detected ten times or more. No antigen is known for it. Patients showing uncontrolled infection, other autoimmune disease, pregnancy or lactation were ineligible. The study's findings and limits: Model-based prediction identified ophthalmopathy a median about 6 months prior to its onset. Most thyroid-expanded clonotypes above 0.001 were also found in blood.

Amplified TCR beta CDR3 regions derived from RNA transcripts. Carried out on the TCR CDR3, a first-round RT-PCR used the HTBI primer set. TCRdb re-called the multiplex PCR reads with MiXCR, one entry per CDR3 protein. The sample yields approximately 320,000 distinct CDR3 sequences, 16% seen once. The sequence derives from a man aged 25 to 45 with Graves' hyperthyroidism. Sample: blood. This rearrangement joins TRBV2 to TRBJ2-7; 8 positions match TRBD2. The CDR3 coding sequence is TGTGCCAGCATTGGCTCTAGCGGGCCACTCTACGAGCAGTACTTC. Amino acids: CASIGSSGPLYEQYF.